What follows are 8 T cell receptor beta chains derived from one specimen sequenced in a study of T cell clonotyping in hematopoietic cell transplantation. Described time point: recipient sample about 28 days before transplant, after cytoreduction. Measured with immunoSEQ multiplex PCR; TCRdb has only the in-frame clones, and not every one. The sample lists 25,000 to 35,000 clones; 85% to 95% were seen once. Sequenced here: peripheral blood mononuclear cells, sampled before stem cell transplant. These receptors came from a man in his forties or fifties with acute myeloid leukemia. Some clones in this sample may be carry-over from other donors' samples.

The CDR3 sequence: CASSLDRARANYGYTF. DNA of the CDR3: TGTGCCAGCAGCTTGGACAGGGCGAGGGCTAACTATGGCTACACCTTC. The gene calls are TRBV7-2 and TRBJ1-2, with 8 positions matching TRBD1. The junction had 6 bases not matched to a gene; V was cut back by 3 bases and J by 0 bases. The germline V gene encodes CDR1 SGHTA and CDR2 FQGNSA. This CDR3 has 16 residues.

The chain uses TRBV7-2 and TRBJ1-2, with a possible D match to TRBD1 (5 bases). Germline V lookup: CDR1 SGHTA, CDR2 FQGNSA. Deletions cut 4 bases from V and 5 bases from J, with 14 bases between. The length of the CDR3 is 14 residues. In nucleotides, the CDR3 is TGTGCCAGCAGCTCGACGAGCCAGGGTTATGGCTACACCTTC. Protein sequence: CASSSTSQGYGYTF.

The chain recombines TRBV6-6 with TRBJ1-3, with unresolved D. V lost 4 bases and J lost 5, with 9 bases in between. Germline CDR1 and CDR2: MNHNY and SVGAGI (reference sequence). This CDR3 contains 13 residues. CDR3 in amino acids: CASSFEGRNTIYF. Here the CDR3 DNA reads TGTGCCAGCAGTTTTGAGGGCCGAAACACCATATATTTT.

This rearrangement joins TRBV10-3 to TRBJ2-2; 8 positions match TRBD1. The J segment lost 5 bases and the V segment lost 10 bases, leaving 9 bases of the junction unmatched. Germline values: CDR1 ENHRY, CDR2 SYGVKD. The CDR3 is 14 residues long. The DNA for the CDR3 is TGTGCCACCGCGGACAGGGATCGAACCGGGGAGCTGTTTTTT. Translation: CATADRDRTGELFF.

The V gene is TRBV4-3, the J gene TRBJ2-5; perhaps TRBD2 as D (7 bases). Germline V CDR1 and CDR2: LGHNA, YSLEER. This CDR3 comprises 15 residues. The V and J ends lost 0 bases and 3 bases respectively, with 11 bases between them. CDR3 in DNA: TGCGCCAGCAGCCAAGAAAGAGGGGGGGAAGAGACCCAGTACTTC. Protein sequence: CASSQERGGEETQYF.

The gene calls are TRBV5-5 and TRBJ2-7; the D is unclear. The V end lost 2 bases, the J end lost 4 bases, and 7 bases lay between the germline ends. This CDR3 contains 12 residues. From germline, CDR1 is SGHKS and CDR2 YYEKEE (reference sequence). The CDR3 DNA reads as TGTGCCAGCAGCTTAGTGGGATACGAGCAGTACTTC. Its translation is CASSLVGYEQYF.

V is TRBV29-1 and J is TRBJ1-2, with a weak D call TRBD1 (5 bases). This CDR3 is 13 amino acids long. Per germline, CDR1 SQVTM and CDR2 ANQGSEA. Trimming took off 7 bases at V and 8 bases at J, with 20 bases between the two ends. CDR3 sequence reads: CSAEIGGRLGYTF. In DNA form, the CDR3 reads TGCAGCGCTGAGATTGGGGGTCGCCTGGGCTACACCTTC.

This chain connects TRBV4-1 to TRBJ2-7; the match to TRBD2 covers 10 bases. Germline values: CDR1 MGHRA, CDR2 YSYEKL. The CDR3 has 15 residues. V shed 5 bases, J shed 3 bases, and the junction held 7 bases outside the gene matches. The DNA for the CDR3 is TGCGCCAGCAGCTTGGAGCGGGGGGGCCTCTACGAGCAGTACTTC. As protein: CASSLERGGLYEQYF.